The subject of this entry is one T cell receptor beta chain. Its antigen remains unknown. The sample comes from a study of T cells in Graves' hyperthyroidism and ophthalmopathy. Findings and limits, study-wide: It was a median about 7.1 months before onset that the model predicted ophthalmopathy.

From RNA transcripts, TCR beta CDR3 regions were amplified. The TCR CDR3 was amplified in a first-round RT-PCR using the HTBI primer set. Each CDR3 protein gets one entry after TCRdb re-called the multiplex PCR reads with MiXCR. The sample carries about 500,000 distinct CDR3 sequences, around 50% recorded once. V lost 8 bases, J lost 6 bases, and 15 bases stayed unmatched. The CDR3 runs 14 residues. In germline, CDR1 is SQVTM, CDR2 ANQGSEA. The J gene is TRBJ2-7, the V gene TRBV29-1, with 8 bases matching TRBD2. This receptor was obtained from an adult woman with Graves' disease, either hyperthyroidism or ophthalmopathy (not recorded which). The sequencing input was peripheral blood or thyroid tissue (not recorded which). CDR3 sequence reads: CSLVTREAPGEQYF. The CDR3 bases are TGCAGCTTGGTGACGCGGGAGGCCCCCGGCGAGCAGTACTTC.